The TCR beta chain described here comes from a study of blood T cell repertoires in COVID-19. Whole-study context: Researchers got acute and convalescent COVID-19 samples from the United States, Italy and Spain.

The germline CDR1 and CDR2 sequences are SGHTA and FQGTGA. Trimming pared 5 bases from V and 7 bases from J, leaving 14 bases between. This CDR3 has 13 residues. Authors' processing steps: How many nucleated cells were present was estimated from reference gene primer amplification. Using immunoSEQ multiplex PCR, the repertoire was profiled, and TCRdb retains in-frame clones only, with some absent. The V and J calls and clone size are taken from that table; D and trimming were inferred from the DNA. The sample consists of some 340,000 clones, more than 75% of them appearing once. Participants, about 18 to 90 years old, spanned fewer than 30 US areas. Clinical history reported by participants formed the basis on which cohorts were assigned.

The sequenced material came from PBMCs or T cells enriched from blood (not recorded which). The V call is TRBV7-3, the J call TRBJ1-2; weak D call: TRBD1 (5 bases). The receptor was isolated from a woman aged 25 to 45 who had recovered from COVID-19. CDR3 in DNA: TGTGCCAGCAGCAACCCGGGAGGGGTTGGCTACACCTTC. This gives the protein CASSNPGGVGYTF.